This record looks at one TCR beta chain sequence and its context. The clone's antigen remains unknown. Base qualities were left out, and no much larger clone turns up one base away. This sample is part of a study of T cells in Graves' hyperthyroidism and ophthalmopathy (dated by TCRdb to the late 2010s). About the study as a whole: Peripheral blood was collected at initial diagnosis, before any treatment. TCR V-J signatures able to tell the groups apart were searched for in a discovery cohort of approximately 95 patients, of whom over 40 had Graves' ophthalmopathy and around 56 had stable Graves' hyperthyroidism. Whether ophthalmopathy could be predicted prospectively was tested in an independent validation cohort made up of under 20 hyperthyroidism patients plus 17 patients who later progressed to ophthalmopathy. For training and testing, the approximately 92 patients in the discovery cohort were randomly divided in a 7:3 ratio. The study also compared thyroid tissue and blood T-cell repertoires from five or six Graves' hyperthyroidism patients. After blood sampling, hyperthyroidism patients were treated with methimazole at a starting dose of 30 mg daily, and ophthalmopathy patients were treated with high-dose intravenous methylprednisolone. The paper reports TCR Vbeta CDR3 sequencing of some 140 peripheral blood samples: approximately 41 ophthalmopathy, fewer than 80 hyperthyroidism and 17 progressor patients. Points the paper makes about the study in general: Most expanded thyroid clonotypes (frequency above 0.001) were also detected in blood, suggesting blood repertoires may reflect thyroid immune responses. During validation, the model predicted progression to ophthalmopathy a median of approximately 7 months ahead of onset, with roughly 65% sensitivity and 72% to 85% specificity. Sample size was not statistically predetermined, and blinding of investigators to group allocation was not performed. In cross-validation, a model built on a 13 V-J signature told ophthalmopathy apart from stable hyperthyroidism with 87.88% sensitivity and around 81% specificity, and in testing the same model reached 80%/75%.

Stable Graves' hyperthyroidism was defined as no progression to ophthalmopathy during 18 months of follow-up. Hyperthyroidism patients were newly diagnosed, had a disease duration of under 2 months, and were aged 18 to 65 years. Any patient with an uncontrolled infection, another autoimmune disease, pregnancy or lactation was excluded. Diagnoses relied on clinical symptoms, serum thyroxine and TRAb, thyroid ultrasound and orbital computed tomography. PBMCs were separated from under 11 ml of fresh peripheral blood using Ficoll-Paque density gradient centrifugation. Total RNA was extracted using Trizol reagent, and RNA quality was assessed on an Agilent 2100 Bioanalyzer. Its CDR3 holds 13 amino acids, cysteine through phenylalanine. Only the CDR3 region is kept as DNA, spanning 39 bases read in frame from base 1. Per the germline V gene, SNHLY is the CDR1 and FYNNEI is the CDR2. V and J lose 6 bases and 2 bases, and a span of 11 bases separates them.

Amplification of TCR beta CDR3 regions was carried out from RNA transcripts. The first round of RT-PCR for the TCR CDR3 was performed with the HTBI primer set and the Qiagen OneStep RT-PCR kit. A second multiplex PCR round built the libraries, followed by size selection and purification. Libraries were sequenced paired-end with 100 bp reads on an Illumina HiSeq2000. The authors' analysis ran thus. SOAPnuke was used to process the raw data, removing reads that contained adapters or uncalled bases, had a mean Phred below 15, or lacked an exact match to the constant primer or identifier. COPE v1.2.5 was used to merge the high-quality paired reads, and each unique nucleotide sequence was defined as a clonotype. MiTCR v1.1 was used to align the clonotypes against IMGT TRBV, TRBD and TRBJ reference segments. Only V-J combinations with frequency above 0.0001, covering about 99% of repertoires, were analysed. A TCS score was defined as the ratio of F50 (clonal expansion) to E x V (chaos), with BLOSUM62-based TCRdist applied between CDR3 peptides within each V-J. Welch's t-statistics and random forest reduced roughly 540 V-J features to 13, which were used in a naive Bayes classifier (R e1071). TCRdb applied fastp at Q25 and MiXCR to the public reads, then kept only in-frame beta chains. Merged by CDR3 protein, the rows form single entries marked with the most common genes and DNA. The V and J calls and clone size come from TCRdb's table, not from the authors' own analysis. The sample yields 250,000 to 300,000 distinct CDR3 sequences; about 13% were counted once. The top ten clones comprise 7.9% of the sample.

The receptor chain draws on TRBV2 and TRBJ2-7; perhaps TRBD2 is the D gene, with 7 bases matching. The sample comprised blood. The sequence came from a woman between 40 and 55 years old with Graves' hyperthyroidism. The DNA sequence is given as TGTGCCAGCAGACAGGGAGGGCCCTACGAGCAGTACTTC. Its coded protein is CASRQGGPYEQYF.